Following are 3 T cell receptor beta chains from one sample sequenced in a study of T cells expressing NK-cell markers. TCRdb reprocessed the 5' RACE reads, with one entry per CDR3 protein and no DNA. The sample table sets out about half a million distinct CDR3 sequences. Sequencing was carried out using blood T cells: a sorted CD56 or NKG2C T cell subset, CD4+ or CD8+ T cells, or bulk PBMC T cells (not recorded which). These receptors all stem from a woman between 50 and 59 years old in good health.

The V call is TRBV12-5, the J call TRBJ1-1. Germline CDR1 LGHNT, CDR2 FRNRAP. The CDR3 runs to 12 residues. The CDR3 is CASGEATAEAFF.

The chain's CDR3 is CASTTEEGNHEFKHQETQYF. The gene calls are TRBV21-1 and TRBJ2-5; without DNA, the TCRdb call of TRBD2 cannot be checked. TRBV21-1 constitutes a pseudogene. CDR3 length: 20 amino acids.

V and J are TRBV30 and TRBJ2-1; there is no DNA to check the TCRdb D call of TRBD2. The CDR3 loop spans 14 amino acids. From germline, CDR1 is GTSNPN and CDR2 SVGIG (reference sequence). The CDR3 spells CAWSMTSGRGEQFF.